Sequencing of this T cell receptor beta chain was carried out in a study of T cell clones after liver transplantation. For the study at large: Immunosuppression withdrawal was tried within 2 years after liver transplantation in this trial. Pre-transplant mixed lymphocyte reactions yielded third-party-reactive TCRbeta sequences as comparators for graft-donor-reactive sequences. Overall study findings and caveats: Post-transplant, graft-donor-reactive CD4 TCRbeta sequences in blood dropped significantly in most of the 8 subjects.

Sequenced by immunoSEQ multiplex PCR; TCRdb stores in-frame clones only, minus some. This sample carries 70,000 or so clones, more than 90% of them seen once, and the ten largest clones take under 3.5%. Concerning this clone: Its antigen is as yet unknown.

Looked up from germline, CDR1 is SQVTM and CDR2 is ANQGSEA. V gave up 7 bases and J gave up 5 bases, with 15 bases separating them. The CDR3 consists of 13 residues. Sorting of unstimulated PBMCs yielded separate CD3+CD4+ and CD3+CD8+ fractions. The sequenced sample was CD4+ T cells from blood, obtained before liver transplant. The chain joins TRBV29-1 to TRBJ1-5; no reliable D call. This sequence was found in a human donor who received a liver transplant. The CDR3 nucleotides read TGCAGCGCTGCCCACTCGGGCGATCAGCCCCAGCATTTT. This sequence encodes CSAAHSGDQPQHF.